A single TCR beta chain is shown here with its context. This entry comes from a study of blood T cells in healthy people across ages. CDR3 length equals 16 residues. The germline V gene has CDR1 MDHEN and CDR2 SYDVKM. The V segment lost 6 bases and the J segment 7 bases; nucleotides outside the gene matches: 12. A sample-barcoded 5' primer and a J-beta primer mix were used in a second PCR of about 7 to 12 cycles. MiXCR, run by TCRdb on the 5' RACE reads, gives a single entry per CDR3 protein. The sample has about 500,000 distinct CDR3 sequences, 24% seen once. This sample was also put to use in a study of T cells of mothers and their children.

The chain combines TRBV28 with TRBJ1-6, with 7 bases that match TRBD1. The clonotype was recovered from a boy aged 10-17 years in good health. Sequences were obtained from blood. This chain's CDR3 is CASSRPYGTANSPLHF. The DNA for the CDR3 is TGTGCCAGCAGCCGTCCCTATGGGACAGCAAATTCACCCCTCCACTTT.